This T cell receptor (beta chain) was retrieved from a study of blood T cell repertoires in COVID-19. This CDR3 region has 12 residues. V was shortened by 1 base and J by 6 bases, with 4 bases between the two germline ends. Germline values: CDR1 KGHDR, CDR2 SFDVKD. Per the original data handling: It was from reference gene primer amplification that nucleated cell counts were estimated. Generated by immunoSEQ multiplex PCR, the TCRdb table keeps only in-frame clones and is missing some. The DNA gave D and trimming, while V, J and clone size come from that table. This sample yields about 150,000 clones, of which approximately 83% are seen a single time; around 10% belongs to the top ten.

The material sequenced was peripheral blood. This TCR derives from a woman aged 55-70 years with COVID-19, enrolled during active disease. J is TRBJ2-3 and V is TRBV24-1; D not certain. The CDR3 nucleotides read TGTGCCACCAGTGATTTTCCTGATACGCAGTATTTT. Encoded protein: CATSDFPDTQYF.